This T cell receptor (beta chain) was captured by sequencing in a study of T-cell memory formation after mild COVID-19. The overall study: Across donors, TCR clusters were largely donor specific.

5'RACE primed from the constant segment yielded TCR alpha and TCR beta cDNA libraries bearing sample barcodes and UMIs. TCRdb processed the 5' RACE reads anew with MiXCR; each CDR3 protein has one entry. The profile shows approximately 390,000 distinct CDR3 sequences, more than 15% of them singletons. Broader study findings: Contracting clones, day 15 to 85, had balanced CD4/CD8, and later expanders favored CD4+.

In regard to this clonotype: The antigen is undetermined.

V shed 2 bases and J 8 bases; nucleotides not matched to a gene: 7. CDR3 length: 15 amino acids. Germline V gene lookup returns CDR1 LNHDA and CDR2 SQIVND (reference sequence). The TCR comes from a man aged 18-30 years who had mild COVID-19 (a few samples of this study predate the infection). Cell type and time point are not known. The chain recombines TRBV19 with TRBJ2-1, with 9 positions matching TRBD2. Sequenced: PBMCs or a T cell subset sorted from them (not recorded which). The CDR3 reads CASSIIQRGVDEQFF. For the CDR3, the DNA is TGTGCCAGTAGTATAATCCAGCGGGGGGTCGATGAGCAGTTCTTC.